This T cell receptor (beta chain) was obtained from a study of blood T cell repertoires in COVID-19. The overall study: Samples of COVID-19 (acute and convalescent) were obtained from the United States, Italy and Spain. PBMCs, B-cell-depleted T cells, or T cells provided the cDNA or gDNA that made up the material.

As originally analysed: Amplification with reference gene primers provided the estimates of nucleated cell counts. Generated by immunoSEQ multiplex PCR, the TCRdb table keeps only in-frame clones and is missing some. D and trimming come from the DNA, and the V and J calls and clone size come from that table. This table holds over 250,000 clones, 85% found once. The CDR3 sequence is 11 residues long. Germline V gene sequence: CDR1 SNHLY, CDR2 FYNNEI. The V end was cut by 7 bases, the J end by 8 bases, with 11 bases between. The chain has TRBV2 and TRBJ1-2, with D maybe TRBD1 (5 bases). The clonotype originates from a human donor in a cohort sampled during active COVID-19. The sample consisted of peripheral blood. CDR3 in amino acids: CASNQGGGYTF. CDR3 coding DNA: TGTGCCAGCAATCAGGGAGGGGGCTACACCTTC.